Listed below are T cell receptor beta chains from one sample, sequenced in a study of Graves' ophthalmopathy and Graves' hyperthyroidism. TCRdb reprocessed the multiplex PCR reads via MiXCR and lists one record per CDR3 protein. Of about 740,000 distinct CDR3 sequences listed, roughly 41% are singletons. The sample was peripheral blood. The receptor source for this set is an adult man with Graves' ophthalmopathy. Both conserved end residues are part of each CDR3. A D gene is named only where the DNA matches it firmly. Clone sizes are given selectively: once, few, many, or a class where the clone is expanded.

many TRBJ2-7 TRBV29-1 . CSVEDGTSTYEQYF TGCAGCGTTGAAGATGGTACCAGCACCTACGAGCAGTACTTC
. TRBJ1-4 TRBV2 . CASNQEIDRMRTNEKLFF TGTGCCAGCAACCAAGAAATAGACAGGATGAGAACTAATGAAAAACTGTTTTTT
few TRBJ1-2 TRBV5-1 TRBD1 CASSLGPGQTGVYGYTF TGCGCCAGCAGCTTGGGACCGGGACAGACAGGGGTCTATGGCTACACCTTC
many TRBJ1-1 TRBV11-2 . CASSFGGTEAFF TGTGCCAGCAGCTTCGGTGGCACTGAAGCTTTCTTT
. TRBJ1-5 TRBV29-1 . CSLDGGLGQPQHF TGCAGCTTGGACGGGGGGCTAGGCCAGCCCCAGCATTTT
. TRBJ1-1 TRBV9 . CASSQPLARLNTEAFF TGCGCCAGCAGCCAGCCTTTGGCCCGGTTGAACACTGAAGCTTTCTTT
. TRBJ2-2 TRBV12-3/TRBV12-4 TRBD1 CASSLRTGAPRGELFF TGTGCCAGCAGTCTAAGGACAGGGGCCCCACGTGGGGAGCTGTTTTTT
. TRBJ1-5 TRBV2 . CASRGDSSSQPQHF TGTGCCAGCAGGGGTGATTCTAGCAGTCAGCCCCAGCATTTT
. TRBJ1-5 TRBV2 . CASSYWQRGNRPQHF TGTGCCAGCAGTTATTGGCAAAGGGGGAATCGGCCCCAGCATTTT
. TRBJ2-3 TRBV7-9 . CASSLVPGLGDTQYF TGTGCCAGCAGCTTAGTCCCGGGGTTGGGAGATACGCAGTATTTT
. TRBJ1-1 TRBV27 . CASSVGHANTEAFF TGTGCCAGCAGTGTGGGACACGCGAACACTGAAGCTTTCTTT
. TRBJ1-4 TRBV5-1 . CASSLAGGGNEKLFF TGCGCCAGCAGCTTGGCCGGGGGTGGTAATGAAAAACTGTTTTTT
. TRBJ1-2 TRBV6-1 . CASSELMWRQATKDYGYTF TGTGCCAGCAGTGAACTAATGTGGAGACAGGCGACCAAGGACTATGGCTACACCTTC
. TRBJ2-2 TRBV21-1 . CASSYKMNTGELFF TGTGCCAGCAGCTACAAAATGAACACCGGGGAGCTGTTTTTT
. TRBJ1-6 TRBV25-1 TRBD1 CAGSLRTGSNSPLHF TGTGCCGGCAGTCTACGGACAGGGTCTAATTCACCCCTCCACTTT
few TRBJ2-7 TRBV10-3 TRBD2 CAISGGLAGDVQYF TGTGCCATCAGTGGGGGACTAGCGGGGGATGTGCAGTACTTC
few TRBJ2-7 TRBV5-4 . CASSLAEGAYEQYF TGTGCCAGCAGCTTGGCCGAAGGGGCCTACGAGCAGTACTTC